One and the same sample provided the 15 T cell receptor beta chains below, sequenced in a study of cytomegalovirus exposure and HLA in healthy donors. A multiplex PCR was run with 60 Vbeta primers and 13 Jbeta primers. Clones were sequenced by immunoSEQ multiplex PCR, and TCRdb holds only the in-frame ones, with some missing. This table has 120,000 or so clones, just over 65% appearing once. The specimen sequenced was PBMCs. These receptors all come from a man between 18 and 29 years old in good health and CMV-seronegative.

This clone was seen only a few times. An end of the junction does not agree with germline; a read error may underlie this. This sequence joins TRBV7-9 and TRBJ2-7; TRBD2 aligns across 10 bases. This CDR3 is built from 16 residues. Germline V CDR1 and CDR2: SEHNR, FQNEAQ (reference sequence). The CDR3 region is CSSSLSLAGDAYEQYF. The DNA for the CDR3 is TGTTCCAGCAGCTTAAGCCTAGCGGGAGATGCCTACGAGCAGTACTTC.

This CDR3 reads CASSVDRASSYEQYF. The DNA of the CDR3 is TGTGCCAGCAGTGTGGACAGGGCTTCCTCCTACGAGCAGTACTTC. This chain uses TRBV2 with TRBJ2-7, with 8 positions matching TRBD1. After removal of 4 bases from V and 0 bases from J, the junction contained 5 bases not matched to a gene. Germline V gene data show CDR1 as SNHLY and CDR2 as FYNNEI. This CDR3 has 15 residues.

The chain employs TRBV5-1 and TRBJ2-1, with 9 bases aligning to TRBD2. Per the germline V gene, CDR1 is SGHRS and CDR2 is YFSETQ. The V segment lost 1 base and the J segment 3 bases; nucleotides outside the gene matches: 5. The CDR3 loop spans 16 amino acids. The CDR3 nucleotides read TGCGCCAGCAGCTTGATTAGCGGGGGAGACTACAATGAGCAGTTCTTC. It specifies CASSLISGGDYNEQFF.

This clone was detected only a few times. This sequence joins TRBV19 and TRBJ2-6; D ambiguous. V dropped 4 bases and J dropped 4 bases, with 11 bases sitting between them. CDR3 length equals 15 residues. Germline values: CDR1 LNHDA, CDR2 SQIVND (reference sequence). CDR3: CASSTPPAGANVLTF. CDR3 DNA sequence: TGTGCCAGTAGTACACCCCCTGCGGGGGCCAACGTCCTGACTTTC.

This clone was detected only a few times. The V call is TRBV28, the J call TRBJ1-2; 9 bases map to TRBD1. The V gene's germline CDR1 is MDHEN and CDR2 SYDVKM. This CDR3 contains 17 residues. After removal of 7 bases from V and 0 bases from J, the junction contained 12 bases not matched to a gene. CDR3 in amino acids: CASTSPGQGGPNYGYTF. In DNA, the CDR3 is TGTGCCAGCACCTCGCCGGGACAGGGAGGACCTAACTATGGCTACACCTTC.

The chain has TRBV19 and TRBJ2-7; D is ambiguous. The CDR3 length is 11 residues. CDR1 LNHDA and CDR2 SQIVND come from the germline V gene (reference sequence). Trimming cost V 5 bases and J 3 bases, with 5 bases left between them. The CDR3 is CASSFRYEQYF. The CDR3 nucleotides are TGTGCCAGTAGTTTCCGCTACGAGCAGTACTTC.

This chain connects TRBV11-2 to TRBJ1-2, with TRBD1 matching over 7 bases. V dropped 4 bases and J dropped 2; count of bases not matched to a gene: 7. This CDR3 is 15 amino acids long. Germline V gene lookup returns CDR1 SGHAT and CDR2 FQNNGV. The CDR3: CASSSLRQGNYGYTF. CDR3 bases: TGTGCCAGCAGCTCCCTCCGACAGGGAAACTATGGCTACACCTTC.

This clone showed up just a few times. In nucleotides, the CDR3 is TGTGCCAGTAATCGGGGGACTATTCTGATTGACACTGAAGCTTTCTTT. This encodes CASNRGTILIDTEAFF. This chain joins TRBV19 and TRBJ1-1; perhaps TRBD1 as D (5 bases). The CDR3 length is 16 residues. Trimming removed 7 bases at V and 3 bases at J, with 21 bases between. Germline CDR1 reads LNHDA; CDR2 reads SQIVND (reference sequence).

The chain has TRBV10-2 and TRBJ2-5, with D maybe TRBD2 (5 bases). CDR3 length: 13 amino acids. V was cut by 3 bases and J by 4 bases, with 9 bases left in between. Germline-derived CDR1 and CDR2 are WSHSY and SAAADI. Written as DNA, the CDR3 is TGCGCCAGCAGTGACTTTGAGGGAGAGACCCAGTACTTC. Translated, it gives CASSDFEGETQYF.

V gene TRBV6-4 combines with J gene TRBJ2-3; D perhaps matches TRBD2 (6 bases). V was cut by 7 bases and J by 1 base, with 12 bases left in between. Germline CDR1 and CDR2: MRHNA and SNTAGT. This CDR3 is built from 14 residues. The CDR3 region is CASKSVAGTDTQYF. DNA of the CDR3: TGTGCCAGCAAGAGCGTAGCGGGCACAGATACGCAGTATTTT.

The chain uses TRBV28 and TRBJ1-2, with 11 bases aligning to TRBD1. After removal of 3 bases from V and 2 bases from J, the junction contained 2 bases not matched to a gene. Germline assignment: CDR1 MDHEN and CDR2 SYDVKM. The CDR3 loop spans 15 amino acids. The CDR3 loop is CASSFGQGANYGYTF. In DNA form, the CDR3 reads TGTGCCAGCAGTTTTGGACAGGGGGCGAACTATGGCTACACCTTC.

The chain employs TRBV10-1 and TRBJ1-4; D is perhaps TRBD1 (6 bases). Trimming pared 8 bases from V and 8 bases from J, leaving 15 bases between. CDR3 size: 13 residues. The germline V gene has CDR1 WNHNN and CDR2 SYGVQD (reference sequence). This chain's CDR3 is CASVDRTREKLFF. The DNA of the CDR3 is TGCGCCAGCGTCGACAGGACACGCGAAAAACTGTTTTTT.

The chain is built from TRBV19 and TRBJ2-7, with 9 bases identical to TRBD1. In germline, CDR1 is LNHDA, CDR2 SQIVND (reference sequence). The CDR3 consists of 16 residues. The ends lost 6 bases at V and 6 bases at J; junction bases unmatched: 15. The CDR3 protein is CASRPTTGGGIGEQYF. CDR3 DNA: TGTGCCAGTAGACCTACTACAGGGGGCGGAATCGGCGAGCAGTACTTC.

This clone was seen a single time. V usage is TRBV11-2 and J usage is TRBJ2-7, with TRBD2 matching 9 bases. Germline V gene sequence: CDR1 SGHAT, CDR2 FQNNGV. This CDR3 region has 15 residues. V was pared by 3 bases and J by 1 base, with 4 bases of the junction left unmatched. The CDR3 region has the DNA TGTGCCAGCAGCTTCCGGCGGGGGGGGTCCTACGAGCAGTACTTC. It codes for CASSFRRGGSYEQYF.

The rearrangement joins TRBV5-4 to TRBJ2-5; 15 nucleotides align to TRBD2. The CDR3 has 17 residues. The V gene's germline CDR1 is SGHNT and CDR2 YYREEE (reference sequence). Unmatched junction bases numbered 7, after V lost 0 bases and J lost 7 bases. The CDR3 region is CASSLASGLAGGGTQYF. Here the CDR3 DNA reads TGTGCCAGCAGCTTGGCAAGCGGACTAGCGGGAGGGGGGACCCAGTACTTC.